The 16 T cell receptor delta chains listed next were all sequenced from one sample in a study of γδ T cells in repeated Plasmodium falciparum infection. TCRdb reanalyzed the multiplex PCR reads using CATT. The sample has some 100,000 delta-chain clones, 1.4% seen once. Bulk repertoires came from Vgamma9/Vdelta2+ or Vdelta2-negative gammadelta T cells flow-sorted from PBMC. The sequenced material came from gamma-delta T cells from blood. The receptors originated from a pool of human donors (malaria-infected and uninfected, not separated).

A few counts support this clone. This likely reflects a read error, since a far larger clone is one base away. Other nucleotide sequences from this sample produce the same CDR3. The rearrangement uses TRDV2 and TRDJ1; TRDD3 matches 8 bases. Matching the DNA to germline supplied the J gene, which TCRdb does not give. The CDR3 runs to 22 residues. In germline, CDR1 is GEAIGNYY, CDR2 EKD. With V trimmed by 2 bases and J by 3 bases, 28 bases remained unmatched. CDR3 in DNA: TGTGCCTGTGACAGCCTGACTGGGGGGGACTCTGCAACTCTTAGCGTACCCGATAAACTCATCTTT. Its translation is CACDSLTGGDSATLSVPDKLIF.

A word on this clone: A read error likely explains why the TCRdb protein, taken from a much larger clone, differs from this DNA's translation at residue 6; the protein shown is translated from the DNA. The rearrangement uses TRDV1 and TRDJ1; 8 bases line up with TRDD3. The CDR3 length is 22 residues. V lost 6 bases, J lost 1 base, and 28 bases stayed unmatched. CDR1 is TSWWSYY, CDR2 QGS, per germline. The CDR3 reads CALGVDPPSDDQCGIRTDKLIF. In DNA, the CDR3 is TGTGCTCTTGGTGTAGACCCGCCTTCCGACGACCAATGTGGGATACGCACCGATAAACTCATCTTT.

Ten or more counts support this clone. The protein that TCRdb holds for this DNA derives from a much larger clone and differs from the translated DNA at residue 6, which likely indicates a read error; the protein shown here is translated from the DNA. The chain employs TRDV2 and TRDJ1; the match to TRDD3 covers 9 bases. J lost 2 bases, V lost 0 bases, and 9 bases had no gene match. This CDR3 spans 17 amino acids. CDR1 and CDR2 from the germline V gene are GEAIGNYY and EKD. CDR3 sequence (DNA): TGTGCCTGTGACACCGCGGGCCTGGGGGATCCTACCGATAAACTCATCTTT. This translates into CACDTAGLGDPTDKLIF.

This clone was detected only a few times. One base separates it from a far larger clone, so it is likely a read error. This sequence joins TRDV1 and TRDJ1; 8 bases line up with TRDD2. The J gene is not listed in TCRdb, so it was assigned here from a DNA match to germline. Germline loops: CDR1 TSWWSYY, CDR2 QGS. The CDR3 spans 22 residues. For the CDR3, the DNA is TGCGCTCTTGGGGAAACCCAAATTACTTCCTACGCGGGGGACACCCTCACCGATAAACTCATCTTT. This encodes CALGETQITSYAGDTLTDKLIF.

At least ten counts were recorded for this clone. The sample has other DNA sequences that encode this CDR3 too. The CDR3 coding sequence is TGTGCTCTTGGGGGCCTCCTACACCTTGGCCTTCCATGTACTGGGGGCCCTCGGGCACCCGATAAACTCATCTTT. Residues: CALGGLLHLGLPCTGGPRAPDKLIF. This sequence joins TRDV1 and TRDJ1, with TRDD3 matching 8 bases. Per the germline V gene, CDR1 is TSWWSYY and CDR2 is QGS. Trimming cost V 4 bases and J 3 bases; bases outside gene matches: 37. The CDR3 contains 25 residues.

This clone was found a few times. A far larger clone is one nucleotide away, so this likely arose from a read error. Other DNA sequences in this specimen translate into the identical CDR3. V usage is TRDV3 and J usage is TRDJ1, with D perhaps matching TRDD3 (6 bases). This CDR3 comprises 16 residues. V lost 2 bases to trimming and J lost 0 bases, with 19 bases between them. Germline V CDR1 and CDR2: TVYSNPD, GDNSRS (reference sequence). The DNA of the CDR3 is TGTGCCTTTTGCGGGCGTACCGGGGGAAACACCGATAAACTCATCTTT. As protein: CAFCGRTGGNTDKLIF.

As to this clone: The protein given by TCRdb reflects a much larger clone and differs at residue 4 from this DNA's translation, likely from a read error; the protein shown is the DNA's translation. CDR3 residues: CACNTGLLGTPPDLIF. The CDR3, as DNA: TGTGCCTGTAACACCGGTTTGCTGGGGACCCCCCCGGATCTCATCTTT. TRDV2 is the V gene, and the J gene was not called; the D call TRDD3 from the table was never checked on the DNA. This CDR3 region has 16 residues. Germline lookup yields CDR1 GEAIGNYY and CDR2 EKD.

This clone has just a few counts. Only one base separates this from a far larger clonotype, so it likely reflects a read error. The same CDR3 can be traced to other DNA sequences in this sample. No J gene was called, and the V gene is TRDV2. Germline CDR1 and CDR2: GEAIGNYY and EKD. CDR3 size: 14 residues. The chain's CDR3 is CACDTGRDTDKLIF. In DNA, the CDR3 is TGTGCCTGTGACACCGGGCGTGACACCGATAAACTTATCTTT.

Worth noting for this clone: TCRdb attributes to this sequence the protein of a much larger clone, which differs from the DNA translation at residue 15; a read error is likely, and the protein displayed is translated from the DNA. The gene calls are TRDV1 and TRDJ1; 12 nucleotides line up with TRDD3. TCRdb gives no J gene; it was assigned here by matching the DNA to germline. Germline values: CDR1 TSWWSYY, CDR2 QGS. The CDR3 runs to 22 residues. The J segment lost 0 bases and the V segment lost 4 bases, leaving 21 bases of the junction unmatched. CDR3 sequence (DNA): TGTGCTCTTGGGGGAAGAGCACCCCCTAACTGGGGGATACTCCTCAACACCGATAAACTCATCTTT. It codes for CALGGRAPPNWGILLNTDKLIF.

Details on this clone: The protein that TCRdb holds for this DNA derives from a much larger clone and differs from the translated DNA at residue 13, which likely indicates a read error; the protein shown here is translated from the DNA. The chain joins TRDV1 to TRDJ1; possibly TRDD3 for D (9 bases). No J gene is reported in TCRdb; it was inferred here by comparing the DNA with germline. The CDR3 contains 19 residues. The V gene lost 4 bases and the J gene lost 7 bases, with 31 bases spanning the gap. CDR1 is TSWWSYY and CDR2 is QGS in the germline V gene. The CDR3 region has the DNA TGTGCTCTTGGGGTTCCCCTTCCTAACGACTGGGGGACCCGCGGTAAACTCATCTTT. Protein sequence: CALGVPLPNDWGTRGKLIF.

This clone has a handful of counts. A far larger clone lies a single base away; this is likely a read error. Other DNA variants within this sample encode the same CDR3. This rearrangement joins TRDV1 to TRDJ1; D is unresolved. V lost 0 bases to trimming and J lost 5 bases, with 25 bases between them. This CDR3 has 19 residues. Germline loops: CDR1 TSWWSYY, CDR2 QGS. The CDR3 bases are TGTGCTCTTGGGGAACTAGGCTTTCTACGTACCCCTGGTATGGATAAACTCATCTTT. Protein product: CALGELGFLRTPGMDKLIF.

This clone was detected a few times. This likely reflects a read error, since a far larger clone is one base away. The same CDR3 can be traced to other DNA sequences in this sample. V gene TRDV2 combines with J gene TRDJ1; 7 nucleotides agree with TRDD3. CDR1 is GEAIGNYY, CDR2 EKD, per germline. V was clipped by 1 base and J by 0 bases; unmatched bases: 13. The CDR3 runs to 18 residues. In DNA, the CDR3 is TGTGCCTGTGACACACGACTAGGGGATAAGAAACACACCGATAAACTCATCTTT. Amino acid sequence: CACDTRLGDKKHTDKLIF.

This clone appeared many times. The chain couples TRDV1 to TRDJ1; no definite D call. V lost 1 base, J lost 3 bases, and 36 bases lay in between. CDR3 length: 23 amino acids. Germline V gene data show CDR1 as TSWWSYY and CDR2 as QGS. CDR3 sequence (DNA): TGTGCTCTTGGGGAACCTTTGATTCCCCGTCCGTTGCCATACTACCGTCGTCCCGATAAACTCATCTTT. Translated: CALGEPLIPRPLPYYRRPDKLIF.

This clone was picked up a small number of times. The V gene is TRAV29/DV5, the J gene TRDJ1, with TRDD3 identical over 8 bases. Germline V gives CDR1 NSMFDY, CDR2 ISSIKDK. The CDR3 covers 22 residues. V was pared by 0 bases and J by 0 bases, with 25 bases of the junction left unmatched. CDR3 coding DNA: TGTGCAGCAAGCGACCCCTTCCGCGACTGGGGGTTACACTCCCTGTACACCGATAAACTCATCTTT. Residues: CAASDPFRDWGLHSLYTDKLIF.

Notes on this clone: The protein TCRdb gives is from a much larger clone and does not agree with this DNA's translation at residue 14, likely a read error; the protein shown here comes from the DNA. J gene calling gave no result, while the V gene is TRDV2; the DNA was not used to check the table's D call, TRDD3. CDR3 length: 16 amino acids. CDR1 and CDR2 from the germline V gene are GEAIGNYY and EKD. The CDR3, as DNA: TGTGCCTGTGACACCGGGGACCCCTGGGACACCCGACAGGTGTTTTTC. Amino acids: CACDTGDPWDTRQVFF.

For this clone: A read error likely explains this, since a far larger clone differs by one base. Distinct nucleotide sequences in the sample also encode this CDR3. J is TRDJ1 and V is TRDV1; unclear D gene. Between the trimmed V and J ends, which lost 5 bases and 8 bases, there was a span of 6 bases. This CDR3 contains 10 residues. Germline V gene sequence: CDR1 TSWWSYY, CDR2 QGS. The CDR3 nucleotides are TGTGCTCTTGGGAAGGCAAAACTCATCTTT. Translating gives CALGKAKLIF.